Listed below are T cell receptor beta chains from one sample, sequenced in a study of T cell changes during pregnancy in multiple sclerosis. The protocol was immunoSEQ multiplex PCR, while the TCRdb copy is restricted to in-frame clones and leaves out a portion. Here the sample spans tens of thousands of clones, 92% being singletons. Sample: CD8+ T cells from peripheral blood mononuclear cells, taken before pregnancy. The receptors come from a female donor with multiple sclerosis, enrolled in a pregnancy study. Each CDR3 is given with its conserved first and last residue. Fields, in order: D gene, J gene, clone size, CDR3 length, V gene, CDR3 DNA, CDR3 protein. The D gene is left open where the match is weak. Clone size appears in some rows only: once, few, many, or a class for an expanded clone.

d_gene: TRBD2; j_gene: TRBJ2-3; abundance: once; len: 16; v_gene: TRBV10-1; CDR3nt: TGCGCCAGCACCGTAATAGCGGGGAAAACCACAGATACGCAGTATTTT; CDR3aa: CASTVIAGKTTDTQYF
d_gene: TRBD1; j_gene: TRBJ2-3; abundance: .; len: 15; v_gene: TRBV27; CDR3nt: TGTGCCAGCAGTTCCTACAGGGGTTCCACAGATACGCAGTATTTT; CDR3aa: CASSSYRGSTDTQYF
d_gene: .; j_gene: TRBJ1-2; abundance: .; len: 13; v_gene: TRBV19; CDR3nt: TGTGCCAGCAAGGACCGACAGCTCTATGGCTACACCTTC; CDR3aa: CASKDRQLYGYTF
d_gene: .; j_gene: TRBJ1-1; abundance: .; len: 14; v_gene: TRBV7-3; CDR3nt: TGTGCCAGCAGCCTGACAGTTTGGAGCACTGAAGCTTTCTTT; CDR3aa: CASSLTVWSTEAFF
d_gene: .; j_gene: TRBJ2-6; abundance: .; len: 16; v_gene: TRBV27; CDR3nt: TGTGCCAGCAGCCTCCAAGGGGGTCCGGGGGCCAACGTCCTGACTTTC; CDR3aa: CASSLQGGPGANVLTF
d_gene: TRBD2; j_gene: TRBJ2-7; abundance: .; len: 17; v_gene: TRBV19; CDR3nt: TGTGCCAGTAGTATAGAACTAGCGGGACCTCCACCCTACGAGCAGTACTTC; CDR3aa: CASSIELAGPPPYEQYF
d_gene: TRBD2; j_gene: TRBJ2-7; abundance: .; len: 14; v_gene: TRBV28; CDR3nt: TGTGCCAGCAGTTTCGTGGGAGGGCCGGGAGAGCAGTACTTC; CDR3aa: CASSFVGGPGEQYF
d_gene: .; j_gene: TRBJ2-7; abundance: .; len: 15; v_gene: TRBV27; CDR3nt: TGTGCCAGCAGTTTTGGAGTAGCGTCGACCTACGAGCAGTACTTC; CDR3aa: CASSFGVASTYEQYF
d_gene: TRBD2; j_gene: TRBJ2-3; abundance: .; len: 15; v_gene: TRBV7-3; CDR3nt: TGTGCCAGCAGCCGGGGCGGGGGGCTGGCAGATACGCAGTATTTT; CDR3aa: CASSRGGGLADTQYF
d_gene: .; j_gene: TRBJ2-1; abundance: .; len: 15; v_gene: TRBV9; CDR3nt: TGTGCCAGCAGCCCAGAGGCACTCCACGACAATGAGCAGTTCTTC; CDR3aa: CASSPEALHDNEQFF
d_gene: .; j_gene: TRBJ1-1; abundance: once; len: 14; v_gene: TRBV28; CDR3nt: TGTGCCAGCAGTTTATCTGGGGGCGAAACTGAAGCTTTCTTT; CDR3aa: CASSLSGGETEAFF
d_gene: .; j_gene: TRBJ2-7; abundance: .; len: 15; v_gene: TRBV6-5; CDR3nt: TGTGCCAGCAGCTCCCGGGCAGGGGATTCCTACGAGCAGTACTTC; CDR3aa: CASSSRAGDSYEQYF
d_gene: .; j_gene: TRBJ2-7; abundance: .; len: 14; v_gene: TRBV9; CDR3nt: TGTGCCAGCGGCCCCGAGCGGGCCGCCTACGAGCAGTACTTC; CDR3aa: CASGPERAAYEQYF
d_gene: .; j_gene: TRBJ1-5; abundance: .; len: 15; v_gene: TRBV27; CDR3nt: TGTGCCAGCAGTTTATCCGTGGGAGTGGGGCAGCCCCAGCATTTT; CDR3aa: CASSLSVGVGQPQHF
d_gene: .; j_gene: TRBJ1-5; abundance: .; len: 15; v_gene: TRBV5-5; CDR3nt: TGTGCCAGCAGCTCGGACAGTGAGAGTGCTCAGCCCCAGCATTTT; CDR3aa: CASSSDSESAQPQHF
d_gene: .; j_gene: TRBJ2-7; abundance: .; len: 14; v_gene: TRBV5-1; CDR3nt: TGCGCCAGCAGCTTGGACTATTACTCCTACGAGCAGTACTTC; CDR3aa: CASSLDYYSYEQYF
d_gene: TRBD2; j_gene: TRBJ2-7; abundance: .; len: 14; v_gene: TRBV30; CDR3nt: TGTGCCTGGAAACGAGCGGGAGCGGTATACGAGCAGTACTTC; CDR3aa: CAWKRAGAVYEQYF
d_gene: .; j_gene: TRBJ1-1; abundance: .; len: 12; v_gene: TRBV6-1; CDR3nt: TGTGCCAGCGGAGGGAGGGGCAGGGAAGCTTTCTTT; CDR3aa: CASGGRGREAFF
d_gene: .; j_gene: TRBJ2-7; abundance: .; len: 14; v_gene: TRBV7-8; CDR3nt: TGTGCCAGCAGCTTAAACAGTCTCAGCTACGAGCAGTACTTC; CDR3aa: CASSLNSLSYEQYF
d_gene: .; j_gene: TRBJ2-1; abundance: .; len: 12; v_gene: TRBV27; CDR3nt: TGTGCCAGTTCCCTTCCAGGCCGCGAGCAGTTCTTC; CDR3aa: CASSLPGREQFF
d_gene: TRBD2; j_gene: TRBJ2-7; abundance: .; len: 14; v_gene: TRBV7-6; CDR3nt: TGTGCCAGCAGCTTACAGGGACTAGCGGACGAGCAGTACTTC; CDR3aa: CASSLQGLADEQYF
d_gene: .; j_gene: TRBJ2-7; abundance: .; len: 13; v_gene: TRBV6-1; CDR3nt: TGTGCCAGCAGTGAAGCAGCAGGGTGGGAGCAGTACTTC; CDR3aa: CASSEAAGWEQYF
d_gene: .; j_gene: TRBJ2-2; abundance: .; len: 15; v_gene: TRBV7-9; CDR3nt: TGTGCCAGCAGGCCACCGGGACAGAACACCGGGGAGCTGTTTTTT; CDR3aa: CASRPPGQNTGELFF
d_gene: TRBD2; j_gene: TRBJ2-2; abundance: .; len: 15; v_gene: TRBV15; CDR3nt: TGTGCCACCAGCCGTTGGCGGGAGGGGATCGGGGAGCTGTTTTTT; CDR3aa: CATSRWREGIGELFF
d_gene: .; j_gene: TRBJ1-2; abundance: .; len: 13; v_gene: TRBV14; CDR3nt: TGTGCCAGCAGCCAAGTTCCAGGGATAGGCTACACCTTC; CDR3aa: CASSQVPGIGYTF
d_gene: TRBD2; j_gene: TRBJ2-1; abundance: .; len: 16; v_gene: TRBV9; CDR3nt: TGTGCCAGCAGCGTAGGAGGCGGGAGTACCTACAATGAGCAGTTCTTC; CDR3aa: CASSVGGGSTYNEQFF
d_gene: .; j_gene: TRBJ2-1; abundance: .; len: 14; v_gene: TRBV27; CDR3nt: TGTGCCAGCAGTTTGACAGGATCCTACAATGAGCAGTTCTTC; CDR3aa: CASSLTGSYNEQFF